This T cell receptor (beta chain) was recovered during a study of blood T cell repertoires in COVID-19. Participants, roughly 18 to 90 years old, spanned more than 20 US areas. Method: immunoSEQ multiplex PCR; TCRdb's copy keeps in-frame clones and lacks some. Here the sample spans roughly 290,000 clones, 80% to 90% being singletons. Sequencing was carried out using PBMCs or T cells enriched from blood (not recorded which). This receptor was taken from a woman aged 25 to 45 who had recovered from COVID-19.

The CDR3 sequence: CASSEVKQVAKNIQYF. CDR3 coding DNA: TGTGCCAGCAGTGAGGTCAAGCAGGTAGCCAAAAACATTCAGTACTTC. The V and J genes are TRBV2 and TRBJ2-4; D not certain. This CDR3 is built from 16 residues. Trimming removed 3 bases at V and 0 bases at J, with 12 bases between. Per germline, CDR1 SNHLY and CDR2 FYNNEI.